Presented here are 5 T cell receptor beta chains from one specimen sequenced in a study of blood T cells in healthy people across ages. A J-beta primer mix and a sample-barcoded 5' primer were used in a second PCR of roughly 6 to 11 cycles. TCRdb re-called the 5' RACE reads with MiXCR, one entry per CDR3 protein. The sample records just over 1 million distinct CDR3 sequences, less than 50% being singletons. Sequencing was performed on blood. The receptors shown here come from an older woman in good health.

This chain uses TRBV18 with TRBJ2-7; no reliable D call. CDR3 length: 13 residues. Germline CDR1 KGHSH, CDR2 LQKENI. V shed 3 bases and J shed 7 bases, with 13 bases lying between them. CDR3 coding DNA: TGTGCCAGCTCACCTGTCCGATACAATGAGCAGTACTTC. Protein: CASSPVRYNEQYF.

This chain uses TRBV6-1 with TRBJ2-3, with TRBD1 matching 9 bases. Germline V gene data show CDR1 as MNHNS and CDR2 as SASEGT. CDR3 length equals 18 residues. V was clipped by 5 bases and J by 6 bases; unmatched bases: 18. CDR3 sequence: CASSPKLLADRGRDTQYF. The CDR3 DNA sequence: TGTGCCAGCAGTCCCAAACTACTGGCGGACAGGGGACGCGATACGCAGTATTTT.

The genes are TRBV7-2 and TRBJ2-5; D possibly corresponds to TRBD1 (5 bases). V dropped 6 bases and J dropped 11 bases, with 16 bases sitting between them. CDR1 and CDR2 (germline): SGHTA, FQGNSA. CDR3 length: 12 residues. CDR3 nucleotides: TGTGCCAGCAGTCCCTCAGGGTACGGGCAGTACTTC. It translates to CASSPSGYGQYF.

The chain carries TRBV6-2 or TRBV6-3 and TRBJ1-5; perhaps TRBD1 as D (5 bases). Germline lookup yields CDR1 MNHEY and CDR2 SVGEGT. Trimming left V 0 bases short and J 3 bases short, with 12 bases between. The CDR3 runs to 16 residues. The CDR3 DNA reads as TGTGCCAGCAGTTACTCGACCGGGGGTTACAATCAGCCCCAGCATTTT. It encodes CASSYSTGGYNQPQHF.

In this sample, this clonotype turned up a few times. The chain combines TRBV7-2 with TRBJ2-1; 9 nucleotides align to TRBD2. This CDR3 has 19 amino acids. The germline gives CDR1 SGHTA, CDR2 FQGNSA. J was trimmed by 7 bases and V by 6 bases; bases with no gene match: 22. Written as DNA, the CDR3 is TGTGCCAGCAGTCCTAAGGGTAGCGGGAGTTTGAGTAGCGGGAATGAGCAGTTCTTC. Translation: CASSPKGSGSLSSGNEQFF.